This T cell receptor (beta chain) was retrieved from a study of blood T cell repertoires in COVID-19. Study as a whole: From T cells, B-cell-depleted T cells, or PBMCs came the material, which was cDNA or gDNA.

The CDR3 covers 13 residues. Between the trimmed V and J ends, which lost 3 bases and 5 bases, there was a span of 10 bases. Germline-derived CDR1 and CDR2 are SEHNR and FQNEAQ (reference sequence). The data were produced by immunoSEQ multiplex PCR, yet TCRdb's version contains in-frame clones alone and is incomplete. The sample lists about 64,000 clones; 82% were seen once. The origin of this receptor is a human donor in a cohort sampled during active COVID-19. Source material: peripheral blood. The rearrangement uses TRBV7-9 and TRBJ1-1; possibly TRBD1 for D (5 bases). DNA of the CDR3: TGTGCCAGCAGCTTGCAGGAGGGGACTGAAGCTTTCTTT. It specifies CASSLQEGTEAFF.